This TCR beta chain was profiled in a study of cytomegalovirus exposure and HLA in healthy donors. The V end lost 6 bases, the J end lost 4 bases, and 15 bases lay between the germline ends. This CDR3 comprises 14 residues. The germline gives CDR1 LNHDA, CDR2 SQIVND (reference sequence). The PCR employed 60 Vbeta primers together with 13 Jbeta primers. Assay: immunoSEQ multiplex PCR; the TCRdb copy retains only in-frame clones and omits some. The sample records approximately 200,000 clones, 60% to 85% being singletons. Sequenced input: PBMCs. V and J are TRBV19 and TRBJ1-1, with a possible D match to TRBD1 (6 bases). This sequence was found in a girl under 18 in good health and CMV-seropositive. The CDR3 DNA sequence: TGTGCCAGTAGCTTCCAGGGGAATGCCACTGAAGCTTTCTTT. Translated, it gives CASSFQGNATEAFF.